These T cell receptor beta chains were read from a single sample in a study of regulatory T cells in long-lasting Graves disease. TCRdb ran MiXCR on the multiplex PCR reads and lists one entry per CDR3 protein. The table has about 460,000 distinct CDR3 sequences, about 22% seen once. Sample: peripheral blood mononuclear cells (PBMCs), taken when the disease was refractory, from a patient treated with antithyroid drugs. These receptors all stem from a female donor with Graves disease. The CDR3 runs from the conserved cysteine through the conserved F or W. A D gene is named only where the DNA matches it firmly. Not every row has a clone size; where given, it reads once, few, many or a size class.

j_gene	d_gene	abundance	v_gene	CDR3aa	CDR3nt
TRBJ2-2	TRBD1	.	TRBV7-9	CASSRQGGGPTGELFF	TGTGCCAGCAGTCGACAGGGTGGCGGGCCCACCGGGGAGCTGTTTTTT
TRBJ2-5	TRBD2	few	TRBV7-2	CASSLEAGGPGTQYF	TGTGCCAGCAGCTTAGAAGCGGGAGGGCCAGGGACCCAGTACTTC
TRBJ1-6	.	many	TRBV6-5	CASSYSAWGGSPLHF	TGTGCCAGCAGTTACTCGGCGTGGGGGGGGTCACCCCTCCACTTT
TRBJ2-4	TRBD2	many	TRBV7-2	CASSLTSGGVKNIQYF	TGTGCCAGCAGCTTAACTAGCGGGGGGGTCAAAAACATTCAGTACTTC
TRBJ1-2	.	.	TRBV4-3	CASSQVGVEVNYGYTF	TGCGCCAGCAGCCAAGTCGGGGTGGAGGTTAACTATGGCTACACCTTC
TRBJ1-3	.	few	TRBV7-9	CASSPALAGNTIYF	TGTGCCAGCAGCCCCGCGTTGGCTGGAAACACCATATATTTT
TRBJ2-2	TRBD1	.	TRBV19	CASSSRTGDHGELFF	TGTGCCAGTAGTAGCAGGACAGGGGATCACGGGGAGCTGTTTTTT
TRBJ2-2	.	.	TRBV9	CASSVEGRATGELFF	TGTGCCAGCAGCGTAGAGGGTCGCGCCACCGGGGAGCTGTTTTTT
TRBJ2-7	.	many	TRBV7-2	CASSSFVDSYEQYF	TGTGCCAGCAGCTCCTTCGTAGATTCCTACGAGCAGTACTTC
TRBJ1-1	.	.	TRBV4-3	CASSQEGRGQEAFF	TGCGCCAGCAGCCAAGAAGGTAGAGGACAAGAAGCTTTCTTT
TRBJ1-2	TRBD1	.	TRBV2	CASSRDRGPFNYGYTF	TGTGCCAGCAGCCGGGACAGGGGGCCCTTTAACTATGGCTACACCTTC
TRBJ2-7	.	few	TRBV12-3/TRBV12-4	CASSATLQFPEQYF	TGTGCCAGCAGTGCGACCCTCCAGTTCCCCGAGCAGTACTTC
TRBJ2-2	TRBD1	.	TRBV29-1	CSVERQGVGELFF	TGCAGCGTTGAGCGACAGGGGGTCGGGGAGCTGTTTTTT
TRBJ1-6	.	few	TRBV10-2	CASSPPPARGNSPLHF	TGCGCCAGCAGTCCCCCGCCGGCAAGGGGAAATTCACCCCTCCACTTT
TRBJ2-5	.	many	TRBV24-1	CATSEGGGHQETQYF	TGTGCCACCAGTGAGGGAGGGGGCCACCAAGAGACCCAGTACTTC
TRBJ1-4	.	.	TRBV11-2	CASSPTGEAANEKLFF	TGTGCCAGCAGTCCCACGGGGGAGGCTGCTAATGAAAAACTGTTTTTT